This T cell receptor (beta chain) was observed in a study of blood T cell repertoires in COVID-19. The overall study: From T cells, B-cell-depleted T cells, or PBMCs came the material, which was cDNA or gDNA.

The CDR3 is 15 amino acids. Deletions cut 4 bases from V and 0 bases from J, with 11 bases between. Germline-derived CDR1 and CDR2 are MNHEY and SVGAGI. The repertoire was sequenced with immunoSEQ multiplex PCR; TCRdb's copy has only in-frame clones and lacks some. Here the sample spans around 140,000 clones, more than 75% being singletons. The source material was PBMCs or T cells enriched from blood (not recorded which). The V and J genes are TRBV6-5 and TRBJ2-3; perhaps TRBD1 as D (6 bases). The clonotype comes from a man aged 55 to 70 who had recovered from COVID-19. This CDR3 is CASSWTAPSTDTQYF. DNA for the CDR3: TGTGCCAGCAGTTGGACAGCCCCTAGCACAGATACGCAGTATTTT.